The source of this T cell receptor (beta chain) is a study of cytomegalovirus exposure and HLA in healthy donors (dated by TCRdb to 2017 to 2019). Some background on the complete study: An earlier analysis of some 620 of the donors reported 276 Gb of sequence data and about 120 million unique TCR beta sequences obtained from roughly 170 million T cells. Typing coverage differed by locus: A, B, C, DRB1 and DQB1 were typed in about 620-640 donors, DQA1 in about 500, DPA1 in some 610, and DPB1 in 450 to 490. In addition to the first cohort of about 650 subjects, a separate validation cohort of 120 different subjects was used. High-throughput TCR immunosequencing, statistical association of individual TCRs with disease status, and machine learning were combined to predict cytomegalovirus infection status. Both class I and class II loci were covered by HLA typing, at four-digit resolution. Several DR-DQ haplotypes were treated as single units for association and clustering because of strong linkage in the cohort. The T cell repertoires of around 730 subjects were profiled by immunosequencing and related to cytomegalovirus serostatus. The aim of the study was to test whether cataloging public T cell receptors could identify signatures of past pathogen exposure. Approximately 330 gigabases of sequencing data and roughly 81 million unique TCR sequences made up an early release that covered 640 HLA-typed donors. On average, 235,054 unique TCR beta nucleotide sequences were sequenced per donor among 350 to 400 genotyped donors of the cohort, with roughly a sixth of those sequences being non-productive. The genetic ancestry cluster associated with self-reported Caucasian donors included 81% of the 350 to 500 genotyped donors. Genome-wide SNP genotypes for about three fifths of the 666 donors were used in a later genetic analysis, which treated that subset as a discovery cohort. Every discovery cohort repertoire had been produced on one sequencing platform. Donor age, sex, ethnicity and CMV serostatus were compiled together with the repertoire data. In an earlier analysis of roughly 540 of the donors, high-throughput TCR beta sequencing was used to judge whether each TCR beta V gene segment behaved as functional or pseudogenic. The later analysis used no new phenotypic data to find candidate immune exposures, relying instead on TCR beta sequences and their occurrence across donors. A later analysis re-analyzed previously published TCR beta repertoires from 650 to 800 donors and added high-resolution HLA genotyping to study TCR occurrence patterns.

In total, approximately 700 healthy bone marrow donors made up the cohort. All cohort members were sampled while nominally healthy, although unrecorded immune exposures were likely present. The donor was CMV seropositive and was included in the group of some 290 seropositive cohort members. Every donor gave a peripheral blood sample, and the peripheral blood mononuclear cells from that sample were used for TCR beta sequencing. Genomic DNA was extracted from the blood cell samples with the Qiagen DNeasy Blood Extraction Kit. Overall study results and their limits: Compared with equally common non-associated chains, HLA-associated TCR beta chains in a later analysis were more clonally expanded and had lower generation probabilities. In the study, some 180 TCR beta chains were listed as associated with cytomegalovirus. A later analysis associated about 17,000 TCR beta sequences with specific HLA alleles at a false discovery rate of 0.05. A later genetic analysis associated a missense DCLRE1C variant with V-gene and J-gene trimming of TCR beta chains, and an independent cohort replicated the association. When HLA alleles, especially DR and DQ, strongly co-occurred, attributing TCR associations to individual alleles was difficult. In an earlier analysis of about 600 of the donors, most TCR beta V segments appeared in productive rearrangements about 87% or about 30% of the time, broadly matching IMGT annotations. Roughly uniform sequencing depth across donors was assumed in presence/absence analyses, although this assumption may not hold. Correlated functional status among segregating V segments might reflect linkage disequilibrium, but an unknown experimental factor could not be ruled out. Across donors, most TCR sequences were observed very rarely, whereas some public TCRs were present in many individuals. A later analysis found that TCR association rates varied across HLA loci, with DRB1 alleles showing the most associated TCRs and HLA-C alleles the fewest. A later genetic analysis reported fewer N-insertions in productive TCRs among donors in an Asian-associated ancestry cluster than the 666-donor mean. According to a later analysis, most CMV-associated TCR beta chains appeared to be HLA-restricted, and the HLA associations seemed to be driven largely by CMV exposure. This cohort had only TCR beta chains sequenced, and the lack of alpha or paired-chain data limited which features could be detected. Some IMGT-functional V segments, including TRBV6-2 and TRBV6-3, could not be told apart with the 87-base-pair reads, so those segments were excluded. HLA typing was unavailable for some donors at each locus, so association tests used only the typed subset. A cluster of highly shared sequence variants was judged likely to represent a technical artifact of the sequencing pipeline. It was suggested by the authors that the approach could potentially be generalized to other disease states and immunological phenotypes. Because counts were too low, roughly 17 rarely observed V segments, including chromosome 9 orphons, were left out of the earlier analysis of some 640 of the donors. Several of the top co-occurrence clusters appeared to be linked to parvovirus B19, influenza, CMV and Epstein-Barr virus, according to a later analysis. A further reported finding was that TCR beta sequences accurately predicted the HLA-A and HLA-B alleles for most subjects in the first cohort. Three of the identified cytomegalovirus-associated TCR beta chains were confirmed in vitro to be specific for cytomegalovirus antigens. The classifier was reported to diagnose cytomegalovirus status with high specificity and sensitivity in both the original cohort and the validation cohort. The only immune exposure information available for the cohort was CMV serostatus.

Preparation of the library involved the immunoSEQ multiplex PCR assay. A mixture of 60 forward primers for TCR Vbeta segments and 13 reverse primers for TCR Jbeta segments was used in the multiplex PCR. The CDR3 region of rearranged TCR beta genes was amplified from genomic DNA with a multiplex PCR assay. The amplified TCR beta libraries were sequenced on the Illumina HiSeq System as 87-base-pair reads. Per the source publication's procedure: Across the 500 to 700 repertoires, a later analysis counted 75 million to 90 million unique TCR beta chains, roughly 11 million of which were shared by at least two donors. Raw reads were error-corrected and collapsed into unique sequences with a nearest-neighbor algorithm that merged closely related sequences to remove PCR and sequencing errors. V, D and J gene segments were assigned by aligning CDR3 sequences to IMGT reference sequences. For a sequence to be retained, a match of at least six nucleotides was required to both a V gene segment and a J gene segment. A rearrangement was called productive if the CDR3 had no stop codons and remained in frame with V and J, and every other rearrangement was called non-productive. Following IMGT convention, CDR3 was defined as the stretch from the second conserved V-encoded cysteine up to the conserved J-encoded phenylalanine. Sequences without an unambiguous match to a single V gene segment were excluded from the earlier analysis of 587 of the donors. An earlier analysis of several hundred of the donors called V segments functional above 56.7% productive rearrangements and segregating when the between-donor standard deviation exceeded 5%. To diagnose cytomegalovirus status from the catalog of TCR beta chain sequences, a statistical classification framework was built. A later analysis assigned V and J genes by comparing TCR nucleotide sequences with IMGT/GENE-DB human TR gene sequences. The TCRdist pipeline was used in a later analysis to assign CDR3 sequences and most-parsimonious VDJ recombination scenarios. In a later analysis, every TCR beta chain was defined by the combination of its CDR3 amino acid sequence and its V-gene family, and reads without a unique V-gene family were dropped. To address suspected cross-contamination and a sequencing artifact, a later analysis removed under 600 highly shared, low-generation-probability nucleotide sequences. A later analysis calculated a clonal expansion index for each public chain from normalized within-repertoire ranks of inferred template counts. In a later analysis, generation probabilities were computed with a VDJ recombination model fitted to out-of-frame rearrangements, and the resulting probabilities were checked against IGoR. Hypergeometric tests were used in a later analysis to score TCR-TCR, TCR-HLA and TCR-CMV co-occurrence, with a repertoire-size bias correction applied to the TCR pairs. To estimate false discovery rates, a later analysis permuted the HLA or CMV assignments 20 times. A later analysis grouped co-occurring TCRs with DBSCAN, adding TCRdist sequence similarity when clustering within HLA-allele-positive subsets. For co-occurrence clustering, repertoires with fewer than 30,000 or more than 120,000 public chains were excluded, along with roughly 5 repertoires with anomalous nucleotide sharing. Held by TCRdb, this immuneACCESS table contains in-frame sequences only and omits some clones. Under half of the omission traces to an unresolved V gene where checked; the cause of the rest is unknown. For V, J and clone size, that table is used; D and trimming come from the DNA. This sample comprises about 190,000 clones, around 81% of them detected only once. Around 2.2% of the sample is taken by the ten largest.

From the germline V gene, CDR1 is ENHRY and CDR2 is SYGVKD. From cysteine to phenylalanine, the CDR3 is 12 amino acids long. The entry retains the CDR3 DNA only, 36 bases that are in frame from base 1. V trim: 10 bases; J trim: 4 bases; unmatched bases: 5. As concerns this clone: Its specific antigen is unknown. No clone much larger than this one lies a single base away; base qualities are absent.

The V gene is TRBV10-3 and the J gene is TRBJ2-3, with 7 bases matching TRBD1. Sequenced sample: PBMCs. The clonotype originates from a woman aged 18-35 years in good health and CMV-seropositive. The sequenced DNA: TGTGCCAGTCAGGGGGTACCAGATACGCAGTATTTT. It translates as CASQGVPDTQYF.